This is a list of T cell receptor beta chains from one sample in a study of OX40 agonist ivuxolimab in advanced cancers. The data were produced by immunoSEQ multiplex PCR, yet TCRdb's version contains in-frame clones alone and is incomplete. Here the sample spans tens of thousands of clones, more than 75% being singletons. Sequencing was performed on CD4+ or CD8+ T cells sorted from blood, taken in a trial of the OX40 agonist ivuxolimab. The receptors were gathered from an adult with an advanced solid tumor such as melanoma, head and neck, liver or kidney cancer. Both conserved end residues are part of each CDR3. The D gene is left open where the match is weak. A row's size may be missing; if present it is once, few, many or a size class.

D gene: -; V gene: TRBV15; clone size: -; J gene: TRBJ1-1; CDR3 DNA: TGTGCCACCAGCAGAGTGGGCACTGAAGCTTTCTTT; CDR3 protein: CATSRVGTEAFF
D gene: -; V gene: TRBV9; clone size: -; J gene: TRBJ2-3; CDR3 DNA: TGTGCCAGCAACAAAGCGGAACGGGGCACAGATACGCAGTATTTT; CDR3 protein: CASNKAERGTDTQYF
D gene: -; V gene: TRBV5-8; clone size: -; J gene: TRBJ1-6; CDR3 DNA: TGTGCCAGCAGCAAGTGGGGGTGGGGCCTGAATTCACCCCTCCACTTT; CDR3 protein: CASSKWGWGLNSPLHF
D gene: -; V gene: TRBV5-1; clone size: -; J gene: TRBJ1-1; CDR3 DNA: TGCGCCAGCAGCTTGTCAGGTATGAACACTGAAGCTTTCTTT; CDR3 protein: CASSLSGMNTEAFF
D gene: -; V gene: TRBV21-1; clone size: -; J gene: TRBJ2-5; CDR3 DNA: TGTGCCAGCAGCATATCCAGGGTCAACCAAGAGACCCAGTACTTC; CDR3 protein: CASSISRVNQETQYF
D gene: -; V gene: TRBV12-2; clone size: few; J gene: TRBJ2-1; CDR3 DNA: TGTGCAAGTCGCTTAGCGTGGTCGGTTAGCTCCTACAATGAGCAGTTCTTC; CDR3 protein: CASRLAWSVSSYNEQFF
D gene: -; V gene: TRBV10-3; clone size: -; J gene: TRBJ1-3; CDR3 DNA: TGTGCCATCAGTGAGGAAATTGCAAACACCATATATTTT; CDR3 protein: CAISEEIANTIYF
D gene: TRBD1; V gene: TRBV11-2; clone size: -; J gene: TRBJ1-2; CDR3 DNA: TGTGCCAGCAGCATCGACAGGGGCCCCTATGGCTACACCTTC; CDR3 protein: CASSIDRGPYGYTF
D gene: TRBD2; V gene: TRBV2; clone size: -; J gene: TRBJ2-1; CDR3 DNA: TGTGCCAGCAGTAGGACTAGCGGGGGCCGGGGTGAGCAGTTCTTC; CDR3 protein: CASSRTSGGRGEQFF
D gene: -; V gene: TRBV7-9; clone size: -; J gene: TRBJ1-5; CDR3 DNA: TGTGCCAGCAGCTCCCCAGGGGTGGGGCCCCAGCATTTT; CDR3 protein: CASSSPGVGPQHF
D gene: TRBD1; V gene: TRBV29-1; clone size: few; J gene: TRBJ1-1; CDR3 DNA: TGCAGCGTTGTGCAGGGGGCAGCGAACACTGAAGCTTTCTTT; CDR3 protein: CSVVQGAANTEAFF
D gene: -; V gene: TRBV7-9; clone size: -; J gene: TRBJ1-5; CDR3 DNA: TGTGCCAGCAGCCGAGATAATCAGCCCCAGCATTTT; CDR3 protein: CASSRDNQPQHF
D gene: TRBD2; V gene: TRBV19; clone size: -; J gene: TRBJ2-7; CDR3 DNA: TGTGCCAGTAGTATGGGCTTTAGGACTAGCGGGGCCTACGAGCAGTACTTC; CDR3 protein: CASSMGFRTSGAYEQYF
D gene: -; V gene: TRBV7-2; clone size: few; J gene: TRBJ1-1; CDR3 DNA: TGTGCCAGCAGCCCCCAGGAACACACTGAAGCTTTCTTT; CDR3 protein: CASSPQEHTEAFF
D gene: -; V gene: TRBV6-6; clone size: -; J gene: TRBJ1-2; CDR3 DNA: TGTGCCAGCAGTTACGCAAGGGGTGGCTACACCTTC; CDR3 protein: CASSYARGGYTF
D gene: TRBD1; V gene: TRBV12-5; clone size: -; J gene: TRBJ1-1; CDR3 DNA: TGTGCTAGTGGGCGACAGGGGACCACTGAAGCTTTCTTT; CDR3 protein: CASGRQGTTEAFF
D gene: TRBD1; V gene: TRBV7-2; clone size: -; J gene: TRBJ1-1; CDR3 DNA: TGTGCCAGCAGCCGACAGGGGACTGAAGCTTTCTTT; CDR3 protein: CASSRQGTEAFF
D gene: -; V gene: TRBV7-9; clone size: -; J gene: TRBJ2-7; CDR3 DNA: TGTGCCAGCAGCCCAGAGAGACAGTCTTCGGGGCAGTACTTC; CDR3 protein: CASSPERQSSGQYF
D gene: TRBD1; V gene: TRBV5-6; clone size: -; J gene: TRBJ2-7; CDR3 DNA: TGTGCCAGCAGCCCCTCAACAGGGGGCAACGACGAGCAGTACTTC; CDR3 protein: CASSPSTGGNDEQYF
D gene: TRBD1; V gene: TRBV7-9; clone size: -; J gene: TRBJ1-6; CDR3 DNA: TGTGCCAGCAGCTGGGACAGCCCGGCGAATTCACCCCTCCACTTT; CDR3 protein: CASSWDSPANSPLHF
D gene: TRBD1; V gene: TRBV5-1; clone size: -; J gene: TRBJ2-2; CDR3 DNA: TGCGCCAGCAGCCGGGACAGGGCCGGCGGGGAGCTGTTTTTT; CDR3 protein: CASSRDRAGGELFF
D gene: -; V gene: TRBV5-6; clone size: -; J gene: TRBJ1-5; CDR3 DNA: TGTGCCAGCAGCTTGAGTGGGGGTCAGCCCCAGCATTTT; CDR3 protein: CASSLSGGQPQHF
D gene: -; V gene: TRBV7-2; clone size: -; J gene: TRBJ2-5; CDR3 DNA: TGTGCCAGCAGCTTAACCCCGCAGGCGGCGGAGACCCAGTACTTC; CDR3 protein: CASSLTPQAAETQYF
D gene: -; V gene: TRBV10-1; clone size: -; J gene: TRBJ2-7; CDR3 DNA: TGCGCCAGCAGTGGGGTTTTGGGCAGCTCCTACGAGCAGTACTTC; CDR3 protein: CASSGVLGSSYEQYF
D gene: -; V gene: TRBV10-3; clone size: -; J gene: TRBJ1-2; CDR3 DNA: TGTGCCATCAACTGGGACAAAAACTATGGCTACACCTTC; CDR3 protein: CAINWDKNYGYTF
D gene: -; V gene: TRBV7-2; clone size: -; J gene: TRBJ1-2; CDR3 DNA: TGTGCCAGCAGCCCCGGGAGGGATAACTATGGCTACACCTTC; CDR3 protein: CASSPGRDNYGYTF
D gene: TRBD2; V gene: TRBV15; clone size: -; J gene: TRBJ2-3; CDR3 DNA: TGTGCCACCAGCAGAGATGGGGGAGGGACAGATACGCAGTATTTT; CDR3 protein: CATSRDGGGTDTQYF
D gene: -; V gene: TRBV5-6; clone size: once; J gene: TRBJ2-7; CDR3 DNA: TGTGCCAACCTATTCAGGAGCTCCTACGAGCAGTACTTC; CDR3 protein: CANLFRSSYEQYF
D gene: -; V gene: TRBV7-2; clone size: many; J gene: TRBJ2-3; CDR3 DNA: TGTGCCAGCAGCTTAGCTCGGGGCACAGATACGCAGTATTTT; CDR3 protein: CASSLARGTDTQYF
D gene: -; V gene: TRBV4-3; clone size: -; J gene: TRBJ1-2; CDR3 DNA: TGCGCCAGCAGCCAAGGAGGGGGTGGCTACACCTTC; CDR3 protein: CASSQGGGGYTF
D gene: -; V gene: TRBV6-5; clone size: -; J gene: TRBJ2-7; CDR3 DNA: TGTGCCAGCAGTTACTCGATGGCTCGGGGAGGCTACGAGCAGTACTTC; CDR3 protein: CASSYSMARGGYEQYF
D gene: -; V gene: TRBV20-1; clone size: -; J gene: TRBJ1-2; CDR3 DNA: TGCAGTGCCTCCCAAGCGGGAGGCTACACCTTC; CDR3 protein: CSASQAGGYTF
D gene: -; V gene: TRBV5-1; clone size: -; J gene: TRBJ2-2; CDR3 DNA: TGCGCCAGCAGCTTTGGGGCCCCCCGCACCGGGGAGCTGTTTTTT; CDR3 protein: CASSFGAPRTGELFF
D gene: -; V gene: TRBV7-9; clone size: -; J gene: TRBJ2-4; CDR3 DNA: TGTGCCAGCAGCATCCAGGGGTGGGGCCTAGCCAAAAACATTCAGTACTTC; CDR3 protein: CASSIQGWGLAKNIQYF
D gene: -; V gene: TRBV7-8; clone size: -; J gene: TRBJ2-5; CDR3 DNA: TGTGCCAGCAGCTCAAAACAGGGTCAAGAGACCCAGTACTTC; CDR3 protein: CASSSKQGQETQYF
D gene: TRBD1; V gene: TRBV7-9; clone size: -; J gene: TRBJ1-1; CDR3 DNA: TGTGCCAGCAGCGCAAAAACCGACAGGGCCGAAGCTTTCTTT; CDR3 protein: CASSAKTDRAEAFF
D gene: TRBD1; V gene: TRBV6-1; clone size: -; J gene: TRBJ1-4; CDR3 DNA: TGTGCCAGCAGTGAAGTGTGGGGGACAGGCACCCTTAATGAAAAACTGTTTTTT; CDR3 protein: CASSEVWGTGTLNEKLFF
D gene: -; V gene: TRBV6-5; clone size: -; J gene: TRBJ2-3; CDR3 DNA: TGTGCCAGCAGAGACTCGGCAGATACGCAGTATTTT; CDR3 protein: CASRDSADTQYF
D gene: -; V gene: TRBV21-1; clone size: -; J gene: TRBJ2-7; CDR3 DNA: TGTGCCAGCAGCACATGGGACAGAGGGGCCTACGAGCAGTACTTC; CDR3 protein: CASSTWDRGAYEQYF